This T cell receptor (beta chain) appears in the sequencing data of a study of beta chain features in type 1 diabetes. Study details: All samples combined gave roughly 100,000,000 sorted cells for examination.

In its sample, this clone was seen a few times. The entirety of the isolated RNA underwent reverse transcription, so expressed TCRB transcripts were sequenced. Data came from immunoSEQ multiplex PCR; TCRdb stores just in-frame clones and leaves some out. Seen here are roughly 610,000 clones, less than 20% observed once, and the top ten hold 0.093%. CDR1 is ENHRY and CDR2 is SYGVKD in the germline V gene. The CDR3 consists of 15 residues. Trimming took 7 bases from V and 2 from J; bases not matched to a gene: 7. The chain is built from TRBV10-3 and TRBJ2-5; TRBD2 aligns across 10 bases. The clonotype was recovered from a young man in good health. The sample consisted of naive CD4+ T cells from blood. The CDR3 bases are TGTGCCATCATGAGGACTAGCGGAGCACAAGAGACCCAGTACTTC. This codes for CAIMRTSGAQETQYF.